This T cell receptor beta chain comes out of a study of blood T cell repertoires in COVID-19 (dated by TCRdb to the early 2020s). A note on the overall study: Samples covering the acute and convalescent phases of COVID-19 were provided by collaborators in the United States, Italy and Spain. The repertoires were released in a freely available public database intended as a resource for research on the immune response to SARS-CoV-2. The prospective study material was composed of cDNA or gDNA derived from T cells, B-cell-depleted T cells, or PBMCs. Subjects who had been exposed to COVID-19, were actively infected with it, or had recovered from it provided the deeply sampled blood TCRbeta repertoires that made up the dataset. Where HLA class I and class II types were available, the types were taken from metadata supplied by the sample provider, not from assay-based typing. The sample metadata nearly always contained a de-identified subject ID, COVID-19 status, age in years and sex. Samples were obtained from the ongoing ImmuneRACE study (first 160 participants) and from over 1,000 subjects provided by 6 global collaborators.

This clone came up once. Its recognized antigen is unknown. Per-base quality was not reported, and no clone a single base away is much larger than it. The immunoSEQ Assay, a bias-controlled multiplex PCR, was used to amplify TCRbeta CDR3 regions from genomic DNA. In the original analysis: The number of nucleated cells in each sample was estimated from the amplification of reference gene primers within the assay. Sequence reads were collapsed and filtered to measure the absolute abundance of every unique TCRbeta CDR3 rearrangement. For each sample, productive Simpson clonality was calculated as the square root of Simpson's diversity index over productive rearrangements. The source is immuneACCESS, and TCRdb retained only in-frame sequences with V and J called. Part of the clones is not carried over; for the studies checked, unresolved V genes explain less than half of this, and the remainder is unexplained. That table gives V, J and clone size, and the DNA gave D and trimming. The sample profile shows 250,000 to 300,000 clones; roughly 85% of them were found once. Around 1.8% of the sample comes from the top ten.

CDR1 SGHDN and CDR2 FVKESK are derived from the germline V gene. Its CDR3 holds 16 amino acids, cysteine through phenylalanine. This entry keeps only the CDR3 DNA: 48 bases, framed from base 1. V is cut by 3 bases and J by 3 bases, and the space between the germline ends is 12 bases. Participants in the prospective study were enrolled through a virtual design, were aged 18 to 89 years, and lived in under 25 United States geographic areas. Cohort assignment in the prospective study relied on participant-reported clinical history from a screening survey and a study questionnaire. Recovered participants in ImmuneRACE Cohort 3 were defined by two consecutive negative NP/OP PCR tests, clearance by a healthcare professional, or resolution of symptoms. In the prospective study, whole blood, serum and a nasopharyngeal or oropharyngeal swab were collected from each participant by mobile phlebotomists. Additional blood draws and questionnaires over a 2-month period could optionally be provided by prospective study participants. Before DNA extraction, prospective study blood samples were shipped either frozen or at room temperature.

What the study reported, not specific to this receptor: Clinical and demographic metadata were provided uncurated, with the amount varying by source and participant.

The sequence links TRBV14 to TRBJ1-6, with TRBD1 as a weak D call on 6 bases. The sequencing input was PBMCs or T cells enriched from blood (not recorded which). The receptor's source is a woman in her forties or fifties who had recovered from COVID-19. The CDR3: CASSQSWTDYNSPLHF. The DNA reads as follows: TGTGCCAGCAGCCAGAGTTGGACAGACTATAATTCACCCCTCCACTTT.